Sequencing of this T cell receptor (beta chain) was carried out in a study of T cell repertoires in ileal Crohn's disease. Whole-study context: Thiopurines (around eleven) or anti-TNF agents (approximately 20) were given postoperatively to about half.

TCRdb's table, derived via immunoSEQ multiplex PCR, lists solely in-frame clones and lacks some. The sample yields around 15,000 clones, just over 90% seen once. General study findings and limits: Sorted CD8 T cells held more high-frequency clones than CD4. Active smokers at surgery had more clonal expansions than non-smokers.

Patients were adults with ileal or ileocolonic Crohn's disease needing resection. With respect to this clone: Its antigen remains unidentified.

Looked up from germline, CDR1 is SNHLY and CDR2 is FYNNEI. V lost 3 bases to trimming and J lost 4 bases, with 9 bases between them. The CDR3 loop spans 14 amino acids. Sequenced sample: ileal tissue. The clonotype comes from an adult with Crohn's disease. The rearrangement links TRBV2 to TRBJ1-4; D is perhaps TRBD1 (6 bases). CDR3 amino acids: CASSDQGYNEKLFF. The CDR3 nucleotides are TGTGCCAGCAGTGACCAGGGGTATAATGAAAAACTGTTTTTT. The complete variable domain, with remaining parts taken from reference TRBV2 and TRBJ1-4, reads EPEVTQTPSHQVTQMGQEVILRCVPISNHLYFYWYRQILGQKVEFLVSFYNNEISEKSEIFDDQFSVERPDGSNFTLKIRSTKLEDSAMYFCASSDQGYNEKLFFGSGTQLSVL.